The sample holds many counts of the clone carrying this T cell receptor (beta chain). Its antigen is unidentified. The sample belongs to a study of T-cell reconstitution after alpha-beta-depleted transplantation in children. Study observations and caveats: Expanded graft clones, several hundred of them, were reportedly the source of alpha-beta T cells about two months after transplant. Counts and diversity of T cells one year after transplant came mostly from newly produced T cells. Some patients' high day-60 TCRbeta diversity was attributed to recipient cells surviving conditioning.

This CDR3 has 17 residues. Germline CDR1 and CDR2: MGHRA and YSYEKL. J gave up 2 bases and V 3 bases, and 11 bases lay outside the gene matches. Unique molecular identifiers featured in how the TCRbeta library was prepared. TCRdb re-called the PCR reads through MiXCR, storing one row per CDR3 protein. The table includes 700,000 or so distinct CDR3 sequences, around 13% detected once. The chain employs TRBV4-1 and TRBJ2-3; 7 bases match TRBD2. The specimen comprised PBMCs, sampled before TCRalphabeta/CD19-depleted stem cell transplant. The TCR was taken from a girl aged 2-10 years with congenital amegakaryocytic thrombocytopenia, due to receive a stem cell transplant. Here the CDR3 reads CASSHDSPSGDTDTQYF. The DNA of the CDR3 is TGCGCCAGCAGCCACGATTCGCCTAGCGGAGACACAGATACGCAGTATTTT.